This T cell receptor (beta chain) comes out of a study of CD8+ T cells in alopecia areata. Details on this clone: The antigen is unknown.

The study, taken as a whole, reports: Normal scalp showed lower clonality than lesional scalp, especially alopecia totalis/universalis.

The trim removed 2 bases at V and 3 bases at J, leaving 6 bases unmatched. From germline, CDR1 is MNHNY and CDR2 SVGAGI (reference sequence). The CDR3 extends over 15 amino acids. Extracted from the samples, RNA was reverse transcribed into cDNA to serve as the sequencing template. Profiling relied on immunoSEQ multiplex PCR, and the TCRdb table lists in-frame clones only, not all of them. The profile shows about 150,000 clones, approximately 60% of them singletons. The sequence came from a human donor in good health. Sequenced input: CD4+ T cells sorted from blood. J is TRBJ2-5 and V is TRBV6-6, with 7 bases fitting TRBD1. CDR3 nucleotide sequence: TGTGCCAGCAGTTACCCGATCGGACAGGAAGAGACCCAGTACTTC. Amino acid sequence: CASSYPIGQEETQYF.